Each of the 14 T cell receptor beta chains below was sequenced from the same sample in a study of cytomegalovirus exposure and HLA in healthy donors. The PCR employed 60 Vbeta primers together with 13 Jbeta primers. Some clones are missing from TCRdb's copy, which holds only in-frame ones; the method was immunoSEQ multiplex PCR. The data hold under 150,000 clones, with around 83% observed a single time. The specimen was PBMCs. Every receptor here comes from a girl aged 2 to 10 in good health and CMV-seronegative.

V is TRBV7-8 and J is TRBJ2-5; D might be TRBD2 (5 bases). The CDR3 has 11 amino acids. CDR1 is SGHVS, CDR2 FQNEAQ, per germline. V was shortened by 1 base and J by 13 bases, with 10 bases between the two germline ends. The CDR3 DNA reads as TGTGCCAGCAGCTTAGGGGAGACCACGTACTTC. The encoded protein is CASSLGETTYF.

This rearrangement joins TRBV7-9 to TRBJ2-7; 11 positions match TRBD2. Germline V gene lookup returns CDR1 SEHNR and CDR2 FQNEAQ (reference sequence). V shed 1 base and J 3 bases; nucleotides not matched to a gene: 5. The CDR3 runs to 16 residues. CDR3 sequence: CASSLETSGILYEQYF. CDR3 nucleotides: TGTGCCAGCAGCTTAGAGACTAGCGGGATACTCTACGAGCAGTACTTC.

J is TRBJ1-5 and V is TRBV30, with D tentatively TRBD1 (5 bases). The CDR3 covers 13 residues. In germline, CDR1 is GTSNPN, CDR2 SVGIG (reference sequence). Trimming cost V 5 bases and J 1 base, with 9 bases left between them. The CDR3 sequence: CAWSTASNQPQHF. In nucleotides, the CDR3 is TGTGCCTGGTCGACAGCCAGCAATCAGCCCCAGCATTTT. The whole variable domain, remainder taken from reference TRBV30 and TRBJ1-5, is SQTIHQWPATLVQPVGSPLSLECTVEGTSNPNLYWYRQAAGRGLQLLFYSVGIGQISSEVPQNLSASRPQDRQFILSSKKLLLSDSGFYLCAWSTASNQPQHFGDGTRLSIL.

The J gene is TRBJ1-1, the V gene TRBV7-9; D ambiguous. Germline CDR1 and CDR2: SEHNR and FQNEAQ (reference sequence). Deletions cut 1 base from V and 2 bases from J, with 5 bases between. The CDR3 covers 13 residues. CDR3 sequence reads: CASSLERNTEAFF. Written as DNA, the CDR3 is TGTGCCAGCAGCTTAGAGAGAAACACTGAAGCTTTCTTT.

Only one count was recorded for this clone. CDR3 DNA sequence: TGTGCCAGCAGCCCATACACAGGGGGCAGCACCGGGGAGCTGTTTTTT. Its protein product is CASSPYTGGSTGELFF. This rearrangement joins TRBV13 to TRBJ2-2; 9 nucleotides match TRBD1. There are 16 residues in the CDR3. Germline-derived CDR1 and CDR2 are PRHDT and FYEKMQ (reference sequence). The ends lost 5 bases at V and 4 bases at J; junction bases unmatched: 8.

In this sample, this clone turned up a few times. The V and J genes are TRBV15 and TRBJ1-2, with 7 nucleotides matching TRBD1. Germline V lookup: CDR1 LNHNV, CDR2 YYDKDF (reference sequence). Trimming at V came to 0 bases and at J to 4 bases, leaving 5 bases not matched to a gene. This CDR3 is 15 amino acids long. CDR3 loop: CATSRDTTGRYGYTF. CDR3 DNA: TGTGCCACCAGCAGAGACACGACAGGGCGCTATGGCTACACCTTC.

The chain uses TRBV19 and TRBJ2-5; 9 bases match TRBD2. The V segment lost 2 bases and the J segment 7 bases; nucleotides outside the gene matches: 11. Germline values: CDR1 LNHDA, CDR2 SQIVND (reference sequence). CDR3 length: 16 residues. The CDR3 DNA sequence: TGTGCCAGTAGTATACAAGCGGGAGGACGGACAGCGACCCAGTACTTC. This codes for CASSIQAGGRTATQYF. The variable domain in full, with the rest retrieved from reference TRBV19 and TRBJ2-5, is DGGITQSPKYLFRKEGQNVTLSCEQNLNHDAMYWYRQDPGQGLRLIYYSQIVNDFQKGDIAEGYSVSREKKESFPLTVTSAQKNPTAFYLCASSIQAGGRTATQYFGPGTRLLVL.

The CDR3 loop reads CASSSGDRPYGYTF. The CDR3 DNA follows: TGTGCCAGCAGTTCCGGGGACAGACCATATGGCTACACCTTC. The chain couples TRBV28 to TRBJ1-2; 7 nucleotides match TRBD1. The CDR3 has 14 amino acids. Per germline, CDR1 MDHEN and CDR2 SYDVKM. V trimming: 4 bases; J trimming: 5 bases; junction bases outside the gene matches: 7.

The chain is built from TRBV11-3 and TRBJ2-7, with 9 bases lining up with TRBD1. Trimming cost V 4 bases and J 0 bases; bases outside gene matches: 1. The CDR3 length is 14 residues. CDR1 and CDR2 (germline): SGHNT, YENEEA. CDR3 protein: CASSSGQGSYEQYF. Here the CDR3 DNA reads TGTGCCAGCAGCTCGGGACAGGGCTCCTACGAGCAGTACTTC.

This clone came up a few times. V is TRBV7-2 and J is TRBJ2-6; tentative D call: TRBD2 (6 bases). This CDR3 comprises 15 residues. Per the germline V gene, CDR1 is SGHTA and CDR2 is FQGNSA. V shed 5 bases and J shed 2 bases, with 10 bases lying between them. CDR3 in DNA: TGTGCCAGCAGCATCGGGAGCCCTGGGGCCAACGTCCTGACTTTC. The encoded protein is CASSIGSPGANVLTF.

The rearrangement uses TRBV27 and TRBJ2-7; perhaps TRBD1 as D (6 bases). Germline V gives CDR1 MNHEY, CDR2 SMNVEV (reference sequence). V dropped 4 bases and J dropped 3 bases, with 16 bases sitting between them. The CDR3 consists of 15 residues. CDR3 in amino acids: CASSSAGQINYEQYF. The CDR3 region has the DNA TGTGCCAGCAGTTCCGCCGGACAGATCAACTACGAGCAGTACTTC.

This chain joins TRBV27 and TRBJ2-2; maybe TRBD2 (5 bases). The length of the CDR3 is 14 residues. CDR1 and CDR2 from the germline V gene are MNHEY and SMNVEV (reference sequence). V lost 6 bases and J 6 bases, leaving 14 bases between the germline ends. CDR3 DNA: TGTGCCAGCAGATTTAGAGGGTCGGCCGGGGAGCTGTTTTTT. This translates into CASRFRGSAGELFF.

V and J are TRBV7-2 and TRBJ1-1; 7 positions match TRBD1. Trimming removed 5 bases from V and 1 base from J; junction bases left unmatched: 10. CDR1 SGHTA and CDR2 FQGNSA come from the germline V gene. CDR3 length: 16 amino acids. The CDR3 DNA reads as TGTGCCAGCAGCCTTAACCGACAGGGAGCGAACACTGAAGCTTTCTTT. This codes for CASSLNRQGANTEAFF.

The chain uses TRBV9 and TRBJ2-5, with TRBD2 matching over 8 bases. CDR3 size: 14 residues. V gave up 6 bases and J gave up 2 bases; unmatched junction bases: 6. Germline V CDR1 and CDR2: SGDLS, YYNGEE. The CDR3 region has the DNA TGTGCCAGCACCCGAAGCGGGGGACAAGAGACCCAGTACTTC. It is translated as CASTRSGGQETQYF.